The present entry profiles one T cell receptor (beta chain) with its context. Antigen specificity is unknown. Measured with immunoSEQ multiplex PCR; TCRdb has only the in-frame clones, and not every one. This sample has approximately 12,000 clones; more than 80% occur once, and the top ten carry roughly 68%. The data derive from a study of OX40 agonist ivuxolimab in advanced cancers. Study-wide results and limits: Mean expanded clone counts were higher in CD8+ than CD4+ T cells. At 0.1 to 3.0 mg/kg, CD4+ and CD8+ blood T cells expanded clonally by week 6.

Trimming shortened V by 5 bases and J by 6 bases, and 2 bases separated the two germline ends. The CDR3 is 10 residues long. Germline V lookup: CDR1 SEHNR, CDR2 FQNEAQ (reference sequence). Specimen: CD4+ or CD8+ T cells sorted from blood, collected in a trial of the OX40 agonist ivuxolimab. The V call is TRBV7-9, the J call TRBJ2-1; D is unresolved. The sequence derives from an adult with an advanced solid tumor such as melanoma, head and neck, liver or kidney cancer. This chain's CDR3 is CASSVNEQFF. The CDR3 DNA reads TGTGCCAGCAGCGTCAATGAGCAGTTCTTC.